What follows is one T cell receptor (beta chain) and its context. This specimen includes other DNA sequences encoding the same CDR3. This record belongs to a study of blood T cell repertoires in COVID-19. Turning to the study itself: Samples came from the United States, Italy and Spain, spanning acute and convalescent COVID-19. From T cells, B-cell-depleted T cells, or PBMCs came the material, which was cDNA or gDNA.

In the study's own analysis: By means of reference gene primer amplification, nucleated cell counts were estimated. Sequenced by immunoSEQ multiplex PCR; TCRdb stores in-frame clones only, minus some. V, J and clone size derive from that table, while D and trimming were established from the DNA sequence. The table lists more than 150,000 clones, nearly 80% of them singletons. The source is a woman older than 75 with acute or convalescent COVID-19. The sequenced material came from peripheral blood.

The CDR3 protein is CASSILGARQPQHF. DNA for the CDR3: TGTGCCAGTAGTATACTGGGGGCTAGGCAGCCCCAGCATTTT. The rearrangement links TRBV19 to TRBJ1-5; tentatively, D is TRBD1 (6 bases). Germline assignment: CDR1 LNHDA and CDR2 SQIVND (reference sequence). The CDR3 extends over 14 amino acids. Trimming cost V 2 bases and J 7 bases, with 12 bases left between them. Full variable domain (outside the CDR3, taken from reference TRBV19 and TRBJ1-5): DGGITQSPKYLFRKEGQNVTLSCEQNLNHDAMYWYRQDPGQGLRLIYYSQIVNDFQKGDIAEGYSVSREKKESFPLTVTSAQKNPTAFYLCASSILGARQPQHFGDGTRLSIL.